These T cell receptor beta chains were read from a single sample in a study of neoadjuvant anti-PD-1 for oral cavity cancer. The assay was immunoSEQ multiplex PCR, and TCRdb's table has in-frame clones only and misses some. The table records under 7,500 clones, 55% to 70% of them present only once. The material was tumor tissue, obtained before nivolumab (anti-PD-1) treatment. The receptor source for this set is a person between 35 and 79 years old with oral cavity squamous cell carcinoma. The CDR3 runs from the conserved cysteine through the conserved F or W. The D gene is left open where the match is weak. For some rows the clone size is stated as once, few or many, or as a class when expanded; others skip it.

TRBV27	.	.	TRBJ1-2	TGTGCCAGCAGTTTTAGTGTGGGCTTGGGTGGCTACACCTTC	CASSFSVGLGGYTF
TRBV7-2	few	TRBD1	TRBJ2-7	TGTGCCAGCAGCGGAGGGACAGGGATATACGAGCAGTACTTC	CASSGGTGIYEQYF
TRBV9	.	TRBD2	TRBJ2-4	TGTGCCAGCAGCCTAGCGGGTGCGCCCGGGGACATTCAGTACTTC	CASSLAGAPGDIQYF
TRBV13	.	.	TRBJ2-7	TGTGCCAGCAGCTTAGCAGGACGGGATTACGAGCAGTACTTC	CASSLAGRDYEQYF
TRBV2	few	.	TRBJ1-6	TGTGCCAGCGGGGCGGATCATAATTCACCCCTCCACTTT	CASGADHNSPLHF
TRBV29-1	.	.	TRBJ2-3	TGCAGCGCCGGGTGGCGATACACAGATACGCAGTATTTT	CSAGWRYTDTQYF
TRBV5-1	few	TRBD1	TRBJ1-6	TGCGCCAGCAGCACCAGGACAGGGGGTGTATCACCCCTCCACTTT	CASSTRTGGVSPLHF
TRBV6-5	few	.	TRBJ1-2	TGTGCCAGCAGTCTTCAGGGGATCGGTGGCTACACCTTC	CASSLQGIGGYTF
TRBV11-2	once	TRBD1	TRBJ2-7	TGTGCCAGCAGCTTCACAGGGGTCTACGAGCAGTACTTC	CASSFTGVYEQYF
TRBV10-1	.	.	TRBJ2-1	TGCGCCAGCAGTAAGACAGAAAACAATGAGCAGTTCTTC	CASSKTENNEQFF
TRBV19	.	TRBD1	TRBJ1-1	TGTGCCAGTAGGGACAGGCCCAACACTGAAGCTTTCTTT	CASRDRPNTEAFF
TRBV27	.	.	TRBJ1-5	TGTGCCAGCAGTTTTGGTTCAGGGGATCAGCCCCAGCATTTT	CASSFGSGDQPQHF
TRBV7-3	.	.	TRBJ2-5	TGTGCCAGCAGCCTGCGTTACCAAGAGACCCAGTACTTC	CASSLRYQETQYF
TRBV19	few	.	TRBJ2-5	TGTGCCAGTAGTATTTCCGACAGGTACCAAGAGACCCAGTACTTC	CASSISDRYQETQYF
TRBV18	.	TRBD1	TRBJ2-7	TGTGCCAGCTCACGAGACAGGGGTGGGGGCGAGCAGTACTTC	CASSRDRGGGEQYF
TRBV5-1	.	TRBD1	TRBJ1-2	TGCGCCAGCAGCTTGGGACAGGGGTCCGTTAACTATGGCTACACCTTC	CASSLGQGSVNYGYTF
TRBV28	.	TRBD2	TRBJ2-2	TGTGCCAGCAGTTTAGCGGGGGGCTTAAACACCGGGGAGCTGTTTTTT	CASSLAGGLNTGELFF
TRBV7-3	.	.	TRBJ1-2	TGTGCCAGCAGCTTAGGGGTGGCAGGTGGCTATGGCTACACCTTC	CASSLGVAGGYGYTF
TRBV7-9	.	.	TRBJ1-6	TGTGCCAGCAGCTTAGGGCTCGCGCCAAATTCACCCCTCCACTTT	CASSLGLAPNSPLHF
TRBV27	once	.	TRBJ2-7	TGTGCCAGCAGCTCGTTTAGGGTGAGCTCCTACGAGCAGTACTTC	CASSSFRVSSYEQYF
TRBV7-3	.	.	TRBJ2-3	TGTGCCAGCAGCTTACGCCCGAGATTCACAGATACGCAGTATTTT	CASSLRPRFTDTQYF
TRBV27	once	.	TRBJ2-2	TGTGCCAGCAGTTTCTCAGTGCCGAACACCGGGGAGCTGTTTTTT	CASSFSVPNTGELFF
TRBV5-6	few	TRBD1	TRBJ1-2	TGTGCCAGCAGCACCGGGACAGGAGGCTATGGCTACACCTTC	CASSTGTGGYGYTF
TRBV6-1	few	.	TRBJ1-1	TGTGCCAGCAGTGAAACAGGGAACACTGAAGCTTTCTTT	CASSETGNTEAFF
TRBV9	.	TRBD2	TRBJ2-7	TGTGCCAGCAGCGTAGGTACCGGGACTAGCTCCGAGCAGTACTTC	CASSVGTGTSSEQYF
TRBV4-1	.	.	TRBJ1-6	TGCGCCAGCAGCCAAGATGCCCGATGGACCACGAATTCACCCCTCCACTTT	CASSQDARWTTNSPLHF
TRBV15	.	.	TRBJ2-7	TGTGCCACCAGCAGAGACCCCAAACACGTATTCGGGGAGCAGTACTTC	CATSRDPKHVFGEQYF
TRBV10-3	.	.	TRBJ2-1	TGTGCCATCAGTGACGCACACGCTCAAGGCAATGAGCAGTTCTTC	CAISDAHAQGNEQFF
TRBV29-1	.	.	TRBJ2-2	TGCAGCGTTGGATACACCGGGGAGCTGTTTTTT	CSVGYTGELFF
TRBV5-1	.	.	TRBJ1-3	TGCGCCAGCACCTTGGGGTCTGGAAACACCATATATTTT	CASTLGSGNTIYF
TRBV6-6	.	.	TRBJ2-7	TGTGCCAGCAGCCAAAACTACGAGCAGTACTTC	CASSQNYEQYF
TRBV7-6	.	TRBD1	TRBJ2-1	TGTGCCAGCAGCCTTACCGGGACAGGGTTAAGCGAGCAGTTCTTC	CASSLTGTGLSEQFF
TRBV7-2	.	TRBD2	TRBJ2-1	TGTGCCAGCAGCTTTAGGTCTAGCGGGGTAGGTTATGAGCAGTTCTTC	CASSFRSSGVGYEQFF
TRBV6-4	.	.	TRBJ1-2	TGTGCCAGCAGTGACTCACCAGGGCAACCGGGGTATGGCTACACCTTC	CASSDSPGQPGYGYTF
TRBV7-9	.	TRBD1	TRBJ2-1	TGTGCCAGCAGCCCAAGGGACAGGGGCGAACACAATGAGCAGTTCTTC	CASSPRDRGEHNEQFF
TRBV9	.	.	TRBJ1-1	TGTGCCAGCAGCGTATGGGCCTCACCGGGGGAAAACACTGAAGCTTTCTTT	CASSVWASPGENTEAFF
TRBV4-2	.	.	TRBJ2-7	TGTGCCAGCAGTCAGGGCCTTTTACATTCCTACGAGCAGTACTTC	CASSQGLLHSYEQYF
TRBV18	.	TRBD2	TRBJ2-1	TGTGCCAGCTCGCCCGGGACTAGCGGGGTCAATGAGCAGTTCTTC	CASSPGTSGVNEQFF
TRBV9	few	.	TRBJ2-1	TGTGCCAGCAGCGTAGATGACGGGGGTTTCTCGCGGCAGTTCTTC	CASSVDDGGFSRQFF
TRBV11-2	.	TRBD1	TRBJ2-7	TGTGCCAGCAGCTTAGGGCTACGGACAGGGGCTCCCTACGAGCAGTACTTC	CASSLGLRTGAPYEQYF
TRBV19	.	.	TRBJ1-1	TGTGCCAGTAGCGATTGGCGCGGGGCCATGAACACTGAAGCTTTCTTT	CASSDWRGAMNTEAFF
TRBV5-6	few	.	TRBJ2-5	TGTGCCAGCCTACCACAGGGTCAAGAGACCCAGTACTTC	CASLPQGQETQYF
TRBV5-1	once	.	TRBJ1-4	TGCGCCAGCAGCTCTGGAGTCGGAAGGGGAAATGAAAAACTGTTTTTT	CASSSGVGRGNEKLFF
TRBV5-6	.	.	TRBJ2-2	TGTGCCAGCAGCTTTTATTCGAACACCGGGGAGCTGTTTTTT	CASSFYSNTGELFF
TRBV5-5	.	.	TRBJ2-7	TGTGCCAGCAGCGAGACATCCGGGACTTTGGGTAGCGAGCAGTACTTC	CASSETSGTLGSEQYF
TRBV27	.	TRBD1	TRBJ2-7	TGTGCCAGCAGGGCGACAGGGGGTGGCGAGCAGTACTTC	CASRATGGGEQYF
TRBV2	once	.	TRBJ1-5	TGTGCCAGCGGTGGCGGCGGAGTGAATCAGCCCCAGCATTTT	CASGGGGVNQPQHF
TRBV19	.	.	TRBJ2-6	TGTGCCAGTGGTTTTGCTGGGGCCAACGTCCTGACTTTC	CASGFAGANVLTF
TRBV5-1	once	TRBD2	TRBJ2-1	TGCGCCAGCAGATTGGGACTAGCCTACAATGAGCAGTTCTTC	CASRLGLAYNEQFF
TRBV27	few	.	TRBJ1-1	TGTGCCAGCAGTCTAGAGGGGGGGCTTGAAGCTTTCTTT	CASSLEGGLEAFF
TRBV18	.	.	TRBJ1-1	TGTGCCAGCTCACTTCAGAAGACCACTGAAGCTTTCTTT	CASSLQKTTEAFF
TRBV27	.	TRBD1	TRBJ1-4	TGTGCCAGCAGTTTGAAAGGGGGCAGGAGCCGACTGTTTTTT	CASSLKGGRSRLFF
TRBV2	.	.	TRBJ2-3	TGTGCCAGCAACCGGGACTCCTTAGGCACAGATACGCAGTATTTT	CASNRDSLGTDTQYF
TRBV27	.	TRBD1	TRBJ1-2	TGTGCCAGCAGTCCGGGGGACAGGTTGGATGGCTACACCTTC	CASSPGDRLDGYTF
TRBV29-1	.	.	TRBJ2-1	TGCAGCGTTGATGTACAGAACTACAATGAGCAGTTCTTC	CSVDVQNYNEQFF
TRBV12-5	few	.	TRBJ2-3	TGTGCTAGTGGTTTTCAGGGGTCAGATACGCAGTATTTT	CASGFQGSDTQYF
TRBV9	.	TRBD1	TRBJ1-3	TGTGCCAGCAGCCCTTCTACAGGGGTTGGAAACACCATATATTTT	CASSPSTGVGNTIYF
TRBV5-1	.	TRBD2	TRBJ2-1	TGCGCCAGCAGCGTGACTAGCGGGGGCAATGAGCAGTTCTTC	CASSVTSGGNEQFF
TRBV12-5	.	.	TRBJ2-3	TGTGCTAGTGGTTTGGTTAGCGCGCGGCCGCAGTATTTT	CASGLVSARPQYF
TRBV5-4	.	.	TRBJ2-1	TGTGCCAGCAGCTTAAGGTGGCAGAACAATGAGCAGTTCTTC	CASSLRWQNNEQFF